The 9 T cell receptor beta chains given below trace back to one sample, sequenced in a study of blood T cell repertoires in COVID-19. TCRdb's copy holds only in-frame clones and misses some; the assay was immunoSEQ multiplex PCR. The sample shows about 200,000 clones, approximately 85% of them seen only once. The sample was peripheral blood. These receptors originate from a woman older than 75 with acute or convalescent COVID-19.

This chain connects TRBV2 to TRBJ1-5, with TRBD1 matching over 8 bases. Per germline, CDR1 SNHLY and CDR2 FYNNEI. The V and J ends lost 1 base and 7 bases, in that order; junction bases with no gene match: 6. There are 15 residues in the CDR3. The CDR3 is CASSEGQGAFQPQHF. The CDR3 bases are TGTGCCAGCAGTGAAGGGCAGGGGGCCTTCCAGCCCCAGCATTTT.

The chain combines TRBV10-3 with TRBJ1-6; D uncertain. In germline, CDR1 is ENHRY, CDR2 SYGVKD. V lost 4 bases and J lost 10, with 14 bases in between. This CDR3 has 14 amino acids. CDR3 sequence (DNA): TGTGCCATCAGTGTCGCGCAGGTTGAATCACCCCTCCACTTT. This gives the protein CAISVAQVESPLHF.

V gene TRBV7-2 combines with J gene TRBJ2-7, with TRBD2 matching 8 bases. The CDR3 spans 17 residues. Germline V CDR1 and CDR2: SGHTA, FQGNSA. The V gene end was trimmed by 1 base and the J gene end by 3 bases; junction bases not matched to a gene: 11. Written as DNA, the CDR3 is TGTGCCAGCAGCTTAGAGTCTAGCGGGCTGAACCTCTACGAGCAGTACTTC. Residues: CASSLESSGLNLYEQYF.

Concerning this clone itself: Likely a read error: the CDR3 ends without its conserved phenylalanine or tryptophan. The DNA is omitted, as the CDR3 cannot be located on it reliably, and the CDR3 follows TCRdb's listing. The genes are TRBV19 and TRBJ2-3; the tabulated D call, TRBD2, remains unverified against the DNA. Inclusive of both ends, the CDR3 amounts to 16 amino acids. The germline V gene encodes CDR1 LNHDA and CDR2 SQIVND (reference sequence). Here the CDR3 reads CASSPRGLAWHTASGG.

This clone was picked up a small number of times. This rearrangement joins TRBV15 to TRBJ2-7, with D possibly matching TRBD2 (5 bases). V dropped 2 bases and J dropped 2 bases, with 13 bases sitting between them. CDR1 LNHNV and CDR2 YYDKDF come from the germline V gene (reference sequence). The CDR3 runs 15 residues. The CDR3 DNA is TGTGCCACCAGCAGAATTAGTACGGGAACCTACGAGCAGTACTTC. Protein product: CATSRISTGTYEQYF.

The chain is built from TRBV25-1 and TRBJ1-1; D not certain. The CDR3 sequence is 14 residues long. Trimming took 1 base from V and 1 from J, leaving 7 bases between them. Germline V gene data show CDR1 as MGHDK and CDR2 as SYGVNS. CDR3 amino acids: CASSEFGGNTEAFF. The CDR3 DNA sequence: TGTGCCAGCAGTGAATTCGGCGGGAACACTGAAGCTTTCTTT.

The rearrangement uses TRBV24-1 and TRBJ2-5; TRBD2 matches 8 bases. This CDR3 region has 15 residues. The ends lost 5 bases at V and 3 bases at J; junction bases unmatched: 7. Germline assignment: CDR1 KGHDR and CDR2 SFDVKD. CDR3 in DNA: TGTGCCACCAGTGGGATAAGCGGGGGAGAAGAGACCCAGTACTTC. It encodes CATSGISGGEETQYF.

CDR3 coding DNA: TGTGCCAGCAGCTTAGATAACGGAGACCCTGAAGCTTTCTTT. It specifies CASSLDNGDPEAFF. This chain uses TRBV11-2 with TRBJ1-1, with D hard to call. Germline V lookup: CDR1 SGHAT, CDR2 FQNNGV. CDR3 length: 14 residues. The V gene lost 0 bases and the J gene lost 6 bases, with 11 bases spanning the gap.

The CDR3, as DNA: TGTGCCACGCAGGCCCGGGACAGGGACGGTCGAAACACCATATATTTT. Amino acid sequence: CATQARDRDGRNTIYF. The V gene is TRBV24-1, the J gene TRBJ1-3; TRBD1 agrees at 9 bases. This CDR3 contains 16 residues. The germline V gene encodes CDR1 KGHDR and CDR2 SFDVKD. Trimming took 10 bases from V and 5 from J; bases not matched to a gene: 14.